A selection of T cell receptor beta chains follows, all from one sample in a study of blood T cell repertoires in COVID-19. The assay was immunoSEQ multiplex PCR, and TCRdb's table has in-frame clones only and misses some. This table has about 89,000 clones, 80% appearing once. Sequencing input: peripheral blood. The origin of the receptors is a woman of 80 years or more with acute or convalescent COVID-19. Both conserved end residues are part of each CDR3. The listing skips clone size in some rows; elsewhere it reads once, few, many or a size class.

CDR3aa: CASSWTSKSSYNEQFF
v_gene: TRBV6-5
abundance: .
j_gene: TRBJ2-1

CDR3aa: CASSYSGDNEKLFF
v_gene: TRBV6-5
abundance: .
j_gene: TRBJ1-4

CDR3aa: CASSRLAASGSSEQFF
v_gene: TRBV7-9
abundance: .
j_gene: TRBJ2-1

CDR3aa: CASSPPQGPDTQYF
v_gene: TRBV18
abundance: once
j_gene: TRBJ2-3

CDR3aa: CASSAGRGWDSYEQYF
v_gene: TRBV9
abundance: .
j_gene: TRBJ2-7

CDR3aa: CASSATENQPQHF
v_gene: TRBV9
abundance: .
j_gene: TRBJ1-5

CDR3aa: CASSLGAHQETQYF
v_gene: TRBV5-4
abundance: .
j_gene: TRBJ2-5

CDR3aa: CASSLWGTGGLGTEAFF
v_gene: TRBV5-8
abundance: .
j_gene: TRBJ1-1

CDR3aa: CASSSVGTRSGNTIYF
v_gene: TRBV6-5
abundance: once
j_gene: TRBJ1-3

CDR3aa: CASSLPRGSQNTQYF
v_gene: TRBV7-3
abundance: .
j_gene: TRBJ2-3

CDR3aa: CASRLAGGNTGELFF
v_gene: TRBV5-1
abundance: .
j_gene: TRBJ2-2

CDR3aa: CASNDRLGYTF
v_gene: TRBV19
abundance: .
j_gene: TRBJ1-2

CDR3aa: CASSIEGGGASYNEQFF
v_gene: TRBV19
abundance: .
j_gene: TRBJ2-1

CDR3aa: CASSLVHRGANVLTF
v_gene: TRBV7-6
abundance: .
j_gene: TRBJ2-6

CDR3aa: CASTIAGWNTEAFF
v_gene: TRBV19
abundance: .
j_gene: TRBJ1-1

CDR3aa: CASSQDIFSGNTIYF
v_gene: TRBV11-2
abundance: .
j_gene: TRBJ1-3

CDR3aa: CASSLVAGGRETQYF
v_gene: TRBV5-6
abundance: few
j_gene: TRBJ2-5

CDR3aa: CASTRLAGSYNEQFF
v_gene: TRBV27
abundance: .
j_gene: TRBJ2-1

CDR3aa: CASSLGRSNQPQHF
v_gene: TRBV6-5
abundance: .
j_gene: TRBJ1-5